This TCR beta chain was captured in a study of cytomegalovirus exposure and HLA in healthy donors. Study background: Findings of an earlier analysis included about 100 million unique TCR beta sequences from 170 million or so T cells.

With regard to this clone: Antigen: not known.

Study-level findings and limits: Among CMV-associated TCR beta chains, most appeared HLA-restricted in a later analysis. Links to common viral pathogens appeared, in a later analysis, for several of the most significant clusters.

The CDR3 is made up of 15 amino acids. The V gene's germline CDR1 is MNHNS and CDR2 SASEGT. V lost 3 bases to trimming and J lost 2 bases, with 11 bases between them. Amplification used 60 Vbeta primers and 13 Jbeta primers. Per the authors' pipeline: Approximately 80 million unique TCR beta chains, about 10 million of them shared, were counted by a later analysis. Only in-frame clones appear in the TCRdb table, and some are missing; sequencing was by immunoSEQ multiplex PCR. That table supplies the V and J calls and clone size; D and trimming were determined from the DNA. Of 150,000 or so clones listed, 82% are singletons.

The source of this sequence is a woman aged 45-59 years in good health and CMV-seropositive. This chain links TRBV6-1 with TRBJ1-3, with a possible D match to TRBD1 (5 bases). Sequenced material: PBMCs. CDR3 sequence: CASSEMTATGNTIYF. The DNA for the CDR3 is TGTGCCAGCAGTGAGATGACAGCGACTGGAAACACCATATATTTT.